The rows below give T cell receptor beta chains drawn from one sample of a study of blood T cell repertoires in COVID-19. The data were produced by immunoSEQ multiplex PCR, yet TCRdb's version contains in-frame clones alone and is incomplete. The table shows tens of thousands of clones, with approximately 90% occurring only once. The specimen was peripheral blood. The receptors originated from a human donor in a cohort sampled during active COVID-19. The CDR3 runs from the conserved cysteine through the conserved F or W. Fields, in order: D gene, J gene, V gene, clone size, CDR3 protein, CDR3 DNA. A D gene is named only where the DNA matches it firmly. Not every row has a clone size; where given, it reads once, few, many or a size class.

>.|TRBJ2-3|TRBV11-2|.
CASSFRQGTADTQYF
TGTGCCAGCAGCTTCCGGCAGGGGACGGCAGATACGCAGTATTTT
>.|TRBJ2-4|TRBV5-1|.
CASSSEVAKNIQYF
TGCGCCAGCAGCAGCGAGGTTGCCAAAAACATTCAGTACTTC
>.|TRBJ2-7|TRBV28|.
CASLVYAGSSYEQYF
TGTGCCAGCCTTGTCTACGCGGGGAGCTCCTACGAGCAGTACTTC
>TRBD2|TRBJ2-1|TRBV23-1|once
CASSRTSGAYNEQFF
TGCGCCAGCAGCCGGACTAGCGGAGCCTACAATGAGCAGTTCTTC
>.|TRBJ1-6|TRBV10-3|few
CAISDLAPSPLHF
TGTGCCATCAGTGATTTGGCTCCTTCACCCCTCCACTTT
>TRBD2|TRBJ2-7|TRBV7-3|.
CASSSSGGENYEQYF
TGCGCCAGCAGCTCGAGCGGGGGGGAAAACTACGAGCAGTACTTC
>TRBD1|TRBJ1-2|TRBV14|.
CASSPTSGTAYGYTF
TGTGCCAGCAGCCCAACATCCGGGACAGCCTATGGCTACACCTTC
>TRBD1|TRBJ1-2|TRBV5-1|.
CASSPDRGNYGYTF
TGCGCCAGCAGCCCGGACAGGGGGAACTATGGCTACACCTTC
>TRBD2|TRBJ2-1|TRBV7-2|.
CASSFGSSGLYNEQFF
TGTGCCAGCAGCTTCGGATCTAGCGGCCTCTACAATGAGCAGTTCTTC
>.|TRBJ1-1|TRBV15|.
CATSRGYGEAFF
TGTGCCACCAGCAGAGGCTATGGTGAAGCTTTCTTT
>TRBD2|TRBJ2-3|TRBV6-1|.
CASSEERELDTQYF
TGTGCCAGCAGTGAAGAGCGGGAGTTAGATACGCAGTATTTT
>.|TRBJ2-3|TRBV7-3|.
CASSSDGGTTDTQYF
TGTGCCAGCAGCTCCGACGGGGGTACCACAGATACGCAGTATTTT
>TRBD1|TRBJ2-5|TRBV19|.
CASSSTTGEETQYF
TGTGCCAGTAGCTCAACAACAGGGGAAGAGACCCAGTACTTC
>TRBD1|TRBJ2-1|TRBV9|.
CASTAGGEQFF
TGTGCCAGCACCGCAGGGGGTGAGCAGTTCTTC
>TRBD2|TRBJ2-7|TRBV19|.
CASRLAGSSYEQYF
TGTGCCAGTAGACTAGCGGGGAGCTCCTACGAGCAGTACTTC
>.|TRBJ1-1|TRBV5-6|.
CASSLIGGTEAFF
TGTGCCAGCAGCTTGATCGGGGGCACTGAAGCTTTCTTT
>TRBD2|TRBJ2-1|TRBV19|.
CASSTTSGGYNEQFF
TGTGCCAGTAGTACCACTAGCGGGGGTTACAATGAGCAGTTCTTC
>TRBD2|TRBJ2-1|TRBV5-1|.
CASSPGLAGVGDEQFF
TGCGCCAGCAGCCCGGGACTAGCGGGAGTTGGGGATGAGCAGTTCTTC
>TRBD2|TRBJ2-3|TRBV4-3|.
CASSPGTSGRVTQYF
TGCGCCAGCAGCCCAGGGACTAGCGGGAGGGTTACGCAGTATTTT
>.|TRBJ1-1|TRBV7-9|.
CASSPREGRLNTEAFF
TGTGCCAGCAGCCCAAGGGAGGGACGGTTAAACACTGAAGCTTTCTTT
>TRBD2|TRBJ2-3|TRBV19|.
CASSLRALAGPSTDTQYF
TGTGCCAGTAGCCTCAGGGCCCTAGCGGGGCCCTCCACAGATACGCAGTATTTT
>.|TRBJ2-7|TRBV28|.
CASSPLGRQYEQYF
TGTGCCAGCAGCCCGCTCGGCAGGCAATACGAGCAGTACTTC
>.|TRBJ2-3|TRBV6-4|.
CASRAGLHTDTQYF
TGTGCCAGCAGGGCCGGACTTCACACAGATACGCAGTATTTT
>.|TRBJ2-5|TRBV7-9|.
CASSLRQGSWETQYF
TGTGCCAGCAGCTTACGGCAGGGGTCGTGGGAGACCCAGTACTTC
>.|TRBJ1-1|TRBV6-5|.
CASSPSGEGTEAFF
TGTGCCAGCAGCCCGTCAGGGGAAGGAACTGAAGCTTTCTTT
>TRBD1|TRBJ1-2|TRBV28|.
CASSLEPGGGYGYTF
TGTGCCAGCAGTTTGGAGCCAGGGGGTGGGTATGGCTACACCTTC
>.|TRBJ2-3|TRBV7-9|.
CASSLVGLTDTQYF
TGTGCCAGCAGCTTAGTGGGACTCACAGATACGCAGTATTTT
>TRBD2|TRBJ2-7|TRBV5-1|.
CASSSGGSSYEQYF
TGCGCCAGCAGCTCCGGGGGGAGCTCCTACGAGCAGTACTTC
>TRBD2|TRBJ2-1|TRBV10-3|.
CAIRPGTSRNNEQFF
TGTGCCATCAGACCCGGGACTAGCAGGAACAATGAGCAGTTCTTC
>.|TRBJ2-1|TRBV4-3|.
CASSRAAGATRYNEQFF
TGCGCCAGCAGCCGCGCGGCGGGGGCTACTAGGTACAATGAGCAGTTCTTC
>TRBD1|TRBJ1-1|TRBV18|.
CASSLDRDTEAFF
TGTGCCAGCTCACTGGACAGGGACACTGAAGCTTTCTTT
>.|TRBJ2-3|TRBV27|.
CASSRSLGGAGTDTQYF
TGTGCCAGCAGCAGATCCTTAGGGGGGGCGGGCACAGATACGCAGTATTTT
>.|TRBJ2-1|TRBV12-3/TRBV12-4|.
CASSTLLSNEQFF
TGTGCCAGCAGCACTCTCCTTAGCAATGAGCAGTTCTTC
>.|TRBJ1-2|TRBV28|.
CASSPGGQINYGYTF
TGTGCCAGCAGCCCCGGCGGGCAGATAAACTATGGCTACACCTTC
>.|TRBJ1-4|TRBV27|.
CASSSRGPNEKLFF
TGTGCCAGCAGTTCGCGGGGCCCTAATGAAAAACTGTTTTTT
>.|TRBJ1-1|TRBV9|.
CASSVQGLGTEAFF
TGTGCCAGCAGCGTTCAGGGGCTGGGCACTGAAGCTTTCTTT
>TRBD1|TRBJ1-4|TRBV29-1|.
CSVGQAGPNEKLFF
TGCAGCGTCGGACAGGCCGGGCCTAATGAAAAACTGTTTTTT
>.|TRBJ1-2|TRBV4-1|.
CASSQDLRERDYGYTF
TGCGCCAGCAGCCAAGATCTGCGGGAGCGTGACTATGGCTACACCTTC
>.|TRBJ1-2|TRBV30|.
CAWSGGTGVRYYGYTF
TGTGCCTGGAGTGGCGGAACAGGAGTGAGGTATTATGGCTACACCTTC
>TRBD1|TRBJ1-5|TRBV19|.
CASSHDRGRRPQHF
TGTGCCAGTAGTCATGACAGGGGGCGAAGGCCCCAGCATTTT
>TRBD1|TRBJ1-1|TRBV28|.
CASSHPTGKAFF
TGTGCCAGCAGTCATCCGACAGGGAAAGCTTTCTTT